This T cell receptor (beta chain) derives from a study of T cells in Graves' hyperthyroidism and ophthalmopathy. There were TCR beta CDR3 regions amplified from RNA transcripts. Carried out on the TCR CDR3, a first-round RT-PCR used the HTBI primer set. TCRdb redid the calling of the multiplex PCR reads with MiXCR, one entry per CDR3 protein. The sample lists some 490,000 distinct CDR3 sequences, approximately 22% seen once, with 45% to 55% in the top ten. This clonotype has ten or more counts. Germline V gene sequence: CDR1 DFQATT, CDR2 SNEGSKA (reference sequence). Trimming pared 6 bases from V and 0 bases from J, leaving 12 bases between. The CDR3 spans 14 residues.

The clonotype originates from a woman in her sixties or seventies with Graves' ophthalmopathy. V and J are TRBV20-1 and TRBJ2-1; TRBD1 might be the D (6 bases). Specimen: blood. The CDR3 nucleotides read TGCAGTGCACAGGGTTTCAGCTCCTACAATGAGCAGTTCTTC. Translation: CSAQGFSSYNEQFF.